This T cell receptor (beta chain) was captured in a study of shared clonotypes between healthy human individuals. Positive CCR7 selection of CD45RO-negative cells yielded the naive CD8 cells, and terminally differentiated effector memory CD45RA+ cells were excluded. All of the donors resided in Nashville, Tennessee, and each was a Caucasian adult. In the source study's methods: There were no quality scores in the junction-only immunoSEQ sequences, so filtering differed. Profiled with immunoSEQ multiplex PCR; TCRdb holds only in-frame clones, not every one. The V and J calls and clone size were taken over from that table, and D and trimming were inferred from the DNA. The sample has about 2 million clones, about 95% seen once; the top ten hold roughly 1%. The CDR3 has 15 residues. Germline V CDR1 and CDR2: PRHDT, FYEKMQ (reference sequence). The V and J ends lost 4 bases and 1 base, in that order; junction bases with no gene match: 3.

About this clone itself: Its cognate antigen is unknown.

Study results and limitations: Estimated richness was generally greater in naive than memory subsets.

The sequencing input was naive CD8+ T cells sorted from blood. V and J are TRBV13 and TRBJ2-3; 9 bases line up with TRBD1. This sequence originates from a young man in good health. The CDR3 nucleotides are TGTGCCAGCAGCTGGACAGGGGAGGGCACAGATACGCAGTATTTT. Encoded protein: CASSWTGEGTDTQYF. The entire variable domain, with the rest obtained from reference TRBV13 and TRBJ2-3, is as follows: AAGVIQSPRHLIKEKRETATLKCYPIPRHDTVYWYQQGPGQDPQFLISFYEKMQSDKGSIPDRFSAQQFSDYHSELNMSSLELGDSALYFCASSWTGEGTDTQYFGPGTRLTVL.